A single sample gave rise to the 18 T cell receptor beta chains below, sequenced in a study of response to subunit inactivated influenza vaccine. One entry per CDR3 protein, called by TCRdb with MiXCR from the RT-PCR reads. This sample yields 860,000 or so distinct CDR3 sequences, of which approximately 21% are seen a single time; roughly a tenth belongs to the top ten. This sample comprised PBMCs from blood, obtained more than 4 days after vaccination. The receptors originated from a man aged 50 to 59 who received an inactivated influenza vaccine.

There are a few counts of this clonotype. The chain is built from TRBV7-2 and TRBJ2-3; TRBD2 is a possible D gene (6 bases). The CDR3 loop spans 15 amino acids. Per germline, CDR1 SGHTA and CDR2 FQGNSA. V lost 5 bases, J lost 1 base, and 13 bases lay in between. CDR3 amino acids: CASSAYWGGTDTQYF. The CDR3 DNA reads TGTGCCAGCAGCGCTTACTGGGGGGGCACAGATACGCAGTATTTT.

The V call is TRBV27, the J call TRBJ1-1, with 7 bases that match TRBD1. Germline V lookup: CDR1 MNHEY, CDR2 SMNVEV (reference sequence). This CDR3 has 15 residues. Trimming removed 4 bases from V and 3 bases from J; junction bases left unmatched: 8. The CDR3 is CASSSTGVRDTEAFF. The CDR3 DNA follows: TGTGCCAGCAGTTCCACAGGGGTGAGAGACACTGAAGCTTTCTTT.

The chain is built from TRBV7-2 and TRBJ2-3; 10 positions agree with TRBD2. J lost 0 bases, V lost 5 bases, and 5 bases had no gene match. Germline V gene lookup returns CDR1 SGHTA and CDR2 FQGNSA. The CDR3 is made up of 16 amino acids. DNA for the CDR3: TGTGCCAGCAGCACGGGACTAGCGCTTAGCACAGATACGCAGTATTTT. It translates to CASSTGLALSTDTQYF.

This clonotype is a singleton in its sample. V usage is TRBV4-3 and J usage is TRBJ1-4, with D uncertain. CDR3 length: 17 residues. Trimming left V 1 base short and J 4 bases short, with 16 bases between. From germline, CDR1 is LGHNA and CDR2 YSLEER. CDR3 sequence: CASSQAVRTAYNEKLFF. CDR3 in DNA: TGCGCCAGCAGCCAAGCCGTCCGGACTGCATATAATGAAAAACTGTTTTTT.

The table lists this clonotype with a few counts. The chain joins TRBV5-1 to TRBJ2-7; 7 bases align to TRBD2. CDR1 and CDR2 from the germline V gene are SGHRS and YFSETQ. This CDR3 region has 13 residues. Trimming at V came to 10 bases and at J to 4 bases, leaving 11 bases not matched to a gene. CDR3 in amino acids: CAGGGSSGYEQYF. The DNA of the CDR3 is TGCGCCGGCGGCGGGAGTTCGGGGTACGAGCAGTACTTC.

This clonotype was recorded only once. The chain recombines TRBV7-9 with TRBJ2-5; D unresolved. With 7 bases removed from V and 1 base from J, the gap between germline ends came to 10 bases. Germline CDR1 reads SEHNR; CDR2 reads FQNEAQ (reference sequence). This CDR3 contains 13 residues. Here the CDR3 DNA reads TGTGCCAGCATCAAGAGCAGCCAAGAGACCCAGTACTTC. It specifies CASIKSSQETQYF.

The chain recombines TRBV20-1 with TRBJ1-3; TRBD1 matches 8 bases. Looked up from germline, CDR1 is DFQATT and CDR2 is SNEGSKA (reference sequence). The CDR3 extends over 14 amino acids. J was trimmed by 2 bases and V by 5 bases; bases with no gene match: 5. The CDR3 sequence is CSAPQGAPGNTIYF. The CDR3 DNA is TGCAGTGCTCCCCAGGGGGCCCCTGGAAACACCATATATTTT.

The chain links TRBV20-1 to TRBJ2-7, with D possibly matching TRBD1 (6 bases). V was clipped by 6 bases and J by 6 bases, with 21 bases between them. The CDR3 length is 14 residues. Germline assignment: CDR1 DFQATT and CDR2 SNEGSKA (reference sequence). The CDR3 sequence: CSASQGIVMSEQYF. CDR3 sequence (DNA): TGCAGTGCCAGCCAGGGGATAGTTATGTCCGAGCAGTACTTC.

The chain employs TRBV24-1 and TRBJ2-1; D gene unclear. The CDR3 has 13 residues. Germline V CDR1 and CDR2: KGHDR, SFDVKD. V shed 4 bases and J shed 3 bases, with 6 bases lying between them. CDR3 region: CATSEALYNEQFF. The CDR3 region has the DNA TGTGCCACCAGTGAGGCCCTCTACAATGAGCAGTTCTTC.

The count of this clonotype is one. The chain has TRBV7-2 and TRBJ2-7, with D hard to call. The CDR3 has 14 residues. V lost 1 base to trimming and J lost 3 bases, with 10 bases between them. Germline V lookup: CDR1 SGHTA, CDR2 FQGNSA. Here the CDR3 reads CASSLGPRNYEQYF. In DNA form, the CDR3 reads TGTGCCAGCAGCTTAGGGCCAAGAAACTACGAGCAGTACTTC.

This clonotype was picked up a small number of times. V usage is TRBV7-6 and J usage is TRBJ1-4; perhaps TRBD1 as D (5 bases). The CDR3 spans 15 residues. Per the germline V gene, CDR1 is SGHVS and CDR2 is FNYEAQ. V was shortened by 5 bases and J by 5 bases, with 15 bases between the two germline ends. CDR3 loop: CASSRPGRRNEKLFF. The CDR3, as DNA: TGTGCCAGCAGCAGGCCGGGACGGAGAAATGAAAAACTGTTTTTT.

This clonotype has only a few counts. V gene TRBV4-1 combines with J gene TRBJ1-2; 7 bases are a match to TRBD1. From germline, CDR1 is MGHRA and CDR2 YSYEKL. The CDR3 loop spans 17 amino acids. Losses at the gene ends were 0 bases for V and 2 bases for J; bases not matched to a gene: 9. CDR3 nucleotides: TGCGCCAGCAGCCAAGATCCTATCGGACAGGCAAACTATGGCTACACCTTC. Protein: CASSQDPIGQANYGYTF.

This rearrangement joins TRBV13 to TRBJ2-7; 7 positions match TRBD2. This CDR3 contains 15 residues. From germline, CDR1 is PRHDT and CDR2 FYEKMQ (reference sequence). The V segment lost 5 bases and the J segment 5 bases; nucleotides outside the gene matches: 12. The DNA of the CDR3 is TGTGCCAGCAGCCGAACCCCCGGGGGGTTCGACGAGCAGTACTTC. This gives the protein CASSRTPGGFDEQYF.

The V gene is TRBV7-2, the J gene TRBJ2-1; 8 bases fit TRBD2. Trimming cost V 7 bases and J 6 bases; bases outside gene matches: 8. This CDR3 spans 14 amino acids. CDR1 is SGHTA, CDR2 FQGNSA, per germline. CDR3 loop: CASNPAGVVNEQFF. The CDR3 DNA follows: TGTGCCAGCAACCCAGCGGGGGTGGTCAATGAGCAGTTCTTC.

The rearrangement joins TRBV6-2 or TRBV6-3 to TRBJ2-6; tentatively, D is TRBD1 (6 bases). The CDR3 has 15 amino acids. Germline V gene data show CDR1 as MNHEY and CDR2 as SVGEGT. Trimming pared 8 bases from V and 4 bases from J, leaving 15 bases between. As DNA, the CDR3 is TGTGCCAGCTTAAATCAGGGGCCCGGGGCCAACGTCCTGACTTTC. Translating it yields CASLNQGPGANVLTF.

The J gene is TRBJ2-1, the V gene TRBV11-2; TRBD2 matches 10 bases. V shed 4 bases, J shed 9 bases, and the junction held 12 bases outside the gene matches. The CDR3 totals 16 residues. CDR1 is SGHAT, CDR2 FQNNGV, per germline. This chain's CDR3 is CASSSNPGTSVFEQFF. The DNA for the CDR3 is TGTGCCAGCAGCTCCAATCCGGGGACTAGCGTCTTTGAGCAGTTCTTC. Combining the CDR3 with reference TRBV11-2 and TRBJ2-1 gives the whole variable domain EAGVAQSPRYKIIEKRQSVAFWCNPISGHATLYWYQQILGQGPKLLIQFQNNGVVDDSQLPKDRFSAERLKGVDSTLKIQPAKLEDSAVYLCASSSNPGTSVFEQFFGPGTRLTVL.

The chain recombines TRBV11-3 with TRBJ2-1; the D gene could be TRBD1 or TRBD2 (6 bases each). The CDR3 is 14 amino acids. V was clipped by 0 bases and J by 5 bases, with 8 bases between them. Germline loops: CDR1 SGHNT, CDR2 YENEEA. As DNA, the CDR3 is TGTGCCAGCAGCTTAGACGGGGGCGACAATGAGCAGTTCTTC. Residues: CASSLDGGDNEQFF.

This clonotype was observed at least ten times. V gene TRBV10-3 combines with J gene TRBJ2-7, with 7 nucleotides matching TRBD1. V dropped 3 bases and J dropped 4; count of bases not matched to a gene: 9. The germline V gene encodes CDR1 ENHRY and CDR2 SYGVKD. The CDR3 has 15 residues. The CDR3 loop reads CAISEDRDREYEQYF. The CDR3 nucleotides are TGTGCCATCAGTGAAGACCGGGACAGAGAATACGAGCAGTACTTC.